This T cell receptor beta chain comes out of a study of response to subunit inactivated influenza vaccine. This clonotype was detected many times. Its antigen is unidentified. Points from the study as a whole: The authors suggested that few new T cells are recruited per seasonal influenza vaccination.

Each CDR3 protein is one row after TCRdb ran MiXCR on the RT-PCR reads. The profile shows about 570,000 distinct CDR3 sequences, 10% to 15% of them singletons. The TCR sequence derives from a man aged 50-59 years who received an inactivated influenza vaccine. Sample: PBMCs from blood, taken on the day of vaccination.

The CDR3 reads CASSPNPGGGTGELFF. CDR3 in DNA: TGTGCCAGCAGCCCAAACCCAGGGGGTGGCACCGGGGAGCTGTTTTTT. This chain connects TRBV3-1 to TRBJ2-2, with 7 bases matching TRBD1. V was pared by 4 bases and J by 4 bases, with 9 bases of the junction left unmatched. Germline V gene lookup returns CDR1 LGHDT and CDR2 YNNKEL (reference sequence). The CDR3 contains 16 residues.